This T cell receptor (beta chain) is from a study of T-cell reconstitution after alpha-beta-depleted transplantation in children. Whole-study findings and limits: It was newly produced T cells that mostly accounted for T-cell counts and diversity one year after transplant. The study traced high day-60 TCRbeta diversity in some patients to surviving recipient T cells and thymic progenitors. Several hundred graft clones that had expanded were reportedly the source of alpha-beta T cells about two months after transplant.

As it was prepared, the TCRbeta library received unique molecular identifiers. TCRdb re-analysed the PCR reads in MiXCR, keeping a single row per CDR3 protein. The table includes about 900,000 distinct CDR3 sequences, about 30% detected once. This clonotype has just one count. Its antigen is unidentified. Deletions cut 0 bases from V and 4 bases from J, with 23 bases between. Germline V CDR1 and CDR2: SGHRS, YFSETQ. This CDR3 region has 19 residues. The receptor was isolated from a boy under two years old who had a stem cell transplant for SCID, so the T cells may come from the graft donor. The sample was PBMCs, mostly from graft donor cells, taken 360 days after TCRalphabeta/CD19-depleted stem cell transplant. The chain employs TRBV5-1 and TRBJ2-1; D may be TRBD1 (6 bases). DNA of the CDR3: TGCGCCAGCAGCTTGGCCTGGAGCTCCGGGACAAGAAAATACAATGAGCAGTTCTTC. Residues: CASSLAWSSGTRKYNEQFF.